This T cell receptor beta chain is drawn from a study of blood T cell repertoires in COVID-19. Everyone who took part was about 18 to 89 years old, and they came from fewer than 25 US areas. Authors' analysis steps: Cell counts per sample came from amplifying reference gene primers. Profiled with immunoSEQ multiplex PCR; TCRdb holds only in-frame clones, not every one. V and J calls and clone size follow that table, whereas D and trimming were derived from the DNA. The sample yields about 270,000 clones, around 93% seen once. Per germline, CDR1 KGHDR and CDR2 SFDVKD. This CDR3 comprises 15 residues. The V gene end was trimmed by 4 bases and the J gene end by 2 bases; junction bases not matched to a gene: 6.

This receptor was identified in a man aged 40-49 years who had been exposed to COVID-19. The specimen was PBMCs or T cells enriched from blood (not recorded which). The gene calls are TRBV24-1 and TRBJ2-5, with 7 bases matching TRBD1. CDR3 nucleotide sequence: TGTGCCACCAGTGAAAAGGACAGGCGACAAGAGACCCAGTACTTC. Amino acid sequence: CATSEKDRRQETQYF.